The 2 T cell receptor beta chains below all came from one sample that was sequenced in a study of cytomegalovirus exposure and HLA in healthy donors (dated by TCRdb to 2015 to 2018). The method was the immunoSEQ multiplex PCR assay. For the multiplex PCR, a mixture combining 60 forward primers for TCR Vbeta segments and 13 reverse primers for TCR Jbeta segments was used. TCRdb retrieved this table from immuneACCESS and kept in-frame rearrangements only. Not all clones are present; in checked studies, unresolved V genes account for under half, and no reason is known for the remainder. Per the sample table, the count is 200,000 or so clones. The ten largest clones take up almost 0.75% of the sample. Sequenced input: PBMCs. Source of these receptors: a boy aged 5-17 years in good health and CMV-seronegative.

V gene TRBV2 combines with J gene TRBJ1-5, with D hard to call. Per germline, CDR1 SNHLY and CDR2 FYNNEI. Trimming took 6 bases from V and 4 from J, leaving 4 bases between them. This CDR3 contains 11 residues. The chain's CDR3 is CASRENQPQHF. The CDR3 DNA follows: TGTGCCAGCAGAGAGAATCAGCCCCAGCATTTT.

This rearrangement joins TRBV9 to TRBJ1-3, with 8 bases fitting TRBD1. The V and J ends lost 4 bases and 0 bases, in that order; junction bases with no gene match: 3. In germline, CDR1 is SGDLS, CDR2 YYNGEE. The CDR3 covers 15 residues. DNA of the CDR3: TGTGCCAGCAGCTTAGGACAGGGCTCTGGAAACACCATATATTTT. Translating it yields CASSLGQGSGNTIYF.